Below, 30 T cell receptor beta chains from the same sample are listed, as sequenced in a study of blood T cells in healthy people across ages. Next came a second PCR, run for roughly 6 to 11 cycles, which used a sample-barcoded 5' primer along with a J-beta primer mix. TCRdb re-called the 5' RACE reads with MiXCR, one entry per CDR3 protein. The table lists approximately 810,000 distinct CDR3 sequences, roughly 34% of them singletons. Sequencing was done on a sample of blood. The receptors originated from a man between 18 and 29 years old in good health.

This clonotype was recorded a few times. V usage is TRBV7-8 and J usage is TRBJ2-5; unclear D gene. With 4 bases removed from V and 1 base from J, the gap between germline ends came to 22 bases. This CDR3 comprises 18 residues. Germline CDR1 is SGHVS and CDR2 is FQNEAQ. CDR3 amino acids: CASSSWARANNLQETQYF. The CDR3 DNA is TGTGCCAGCAGCTCTTGGGCCCGGGCCAATAATCTCCAAGAGACCCAGTACTTC.

This clonotype was observed a single time. The CDR3 nucleotides are TGTGCCAGCAGTTTATCGTCGGGGAAACGGCCCCAGCATTTT. Translation gives CASSLSSGKRPQHF. The gene calls are TRBV27 and TRBJ1-5; D is undetermined. This CDR3 is 14 amino acids long. Per germline, CDR1 MNHEY and CDR2 SMNVEV (reference sequence). Deletions cut 0 bases from V and 9 bases from J, with 12 bases between.

V gene TRBV3-1 combines with J gene TRBJ1-2; possible D gene TRBD1, 6 bases. V gave up 3 bases and J gave up 7 bases, with 15 bases separating them. The CDR3 spans 14 residues. In germline, CDR1 is LGHDT, CDR2 YNNKEL (reference sequence). The CDR3 DNA is TGTGCCAGCAGCCATCTAGACAGGCCGGGTGGCTACACCTTC. This codes for CASSHLDRPGGYTF.

As regards this clonotype: Sequence at one end of the junction differs from germline and may be a read error. The rearrangement links TRBV12-3 or TRBV12-4 to TRBJ2-3, with 7 positions matching TRBD2. CDR3 size: 15 residues. The CDR3 region has the DNA TGTGCCAGCAGTTCGACTAGCTTGAACACAGATACGGAGTATTTT. Residues: CASSSTSLNTDTEYF.

This chain joins TRBV4-1 and TRBJ1-5; no clear D gene. V was pared by 1 base and J by 3 bases, with 7 bases between. Germline CDR1 is MGHRA and CDR2 is YSYEKL. CDR3 length equals 14 residues. CDR3 in amino acids: CASSQGSPNQPQHF. The DNA for the CDR3 is TGCGCCAGCAGCCAAGGCAGTCCCAATCAGCCCCAGCATTTT.

Note on this clonotype: The junction and the germline gene differ at one end; a read error may be behind it. The J gene is TRBJ1-2, the V gene TRBV7-2; 7 bases fit TRBD1. CDR3 length: 15 residues. The germline V gene encodes CDR1 SGHTA and CDR2 FQGNSA. Written as DNA, the CDR3 is TGTGTCAGCAGCTTAGCCCCCCCAGGGGGGTATGGCTACACCTTC. Translating it yields CVSSLAPPGGYGYTF.

V gene TRBV20-1 combines with J gene TRBJ1-5; tentatively, D is TRBD1 (5 bases). The CDR3 is 15 amino acids. V shed 5 bases and J shed 1 base, with 15 bases lying between them. Germline CDR1 is DFQATT and CDR2 is SNEGSKA (reference sequence). The CDR3 region has the DNA TGCAGTGCTTCCGGTGGACGGACAAGCAATCAGCCCCAGCATTTT. Translated, it gives CSASGGRTSNQPQHF.

The chain has TRBV2 and TRBJ1-2; 9 bases align to TRBD1. The CDR3 sequence is 15 residues long. Germline lookup yields CDR1 SNHLY and CDR2 FYNNEI. V shed 6 bases, J shed 0 bases, and the junction held 5 bases outside the gene matches. Here the CDR3 DNA reads TGTGCCAGCAGATCGGACAGGGGAGCTAACTATGGCTACACCTTC. The encoded protein is CASRSDRGANYGYTF.

This clonotype was counted once. The genes are TRBV4-2 and TRBJ2-3; 11 bases fit TRBD2. CDR1 is LGHNA and CDR2 is YNFKEQ in the germline V gene. The V and J ends lost 3 bases and 5 bases, in that order; junction bases with no gene match: 10. The CDR3 is 17 amino acids. The CDR3 loop reads CASSQAPGTSGIDTQYF. The DNA for the CDR3 is TGTGCCAGCAGCCAGGCCCCCGGGACTAGCGGTATAGATACGCAGTATTTT.

The rearrangement links TRBV11-1 to TRBJ1-1; D unclear. Trimming took off 2 bases at V and 3 bases at J, with 4 bases between the two ends. The CDR3 totals 12 residues. The germline V gene has CDR1 SGHAT and CDR2 FQDESV (reference sequence). Here the CDR3 DNA reads TGTGCCAGCAGCTTATTCGACACTGAAGCTTTCTTT. Protein: CASSLFDTEAFF.

This clonotype appeared a few times. The J gene is TRBJ2-3, the V gene TRBV20-1; D is possibly TRBD1 (6 bases). This CDR3 has 15 residues. Per germline, CDR1 DFQATT and CDR2 SNEGSKA (reference sequence). V was clipped by 6 bases and J by 2 bases, with 18 bases between them. The CDR3, as DNA: TGCAGTGCCAGTCGGCTAGGGGGAAACACAGATACGCAGTATTTT. Its protein product is CSASRLGGNTDTQYF.

On this clonotype: Being one base from a much bigger clone, this may be a read error. V is TRBV6-2 or TRBV6-3 and J is TRBJ2-7; weak D call: TRBD1 (6 bases). The length of the CDR3 is 13 residues. Per germline, CDR1 MNHEY and CDR2 SVGEGT. The V and J ends lost 2 bases and 2 bases respectively, with 7 bases between them. This CDR3 is CASSYGQTYEQYF. CDR3 coding DNA: TGTGCCAGCAGTTACGGACAGACCTACGAGCAGTACTTC.

The chain has TRBV5-1 and TRBJ2-5, with D uncertain. The V end was cut by 0 bases, the J end by 8 bases, with 17 bases between. The CDR3 loop spans 15 amino acids. Germline CDR1 is SGHRS and CDR2 is YFSETQ. The DNA of the CDR3 is TGCGCCAGCAGCTTGGAAGTGTTGTCTTCGAGAACCCAGTACTTC. This encodes CASSLEVLSSRTQYF. Combining the CDR3 with reference TRBV5-1 and TRBJ2-5 gives the whole variable domain KAGVTQTPRYLIKTRGQQVTLSCSPISGHRSVSWYQQTPGQGLQFLFEYFSETQRNKGNFPGRFSGRQFSNSRSEMNVSTLELGDSALYLCASSLEVLSSRTQYFGPGTRLLVL.

This clonotype was counted between two and nine times. V usage is TRBV15 and J usage is TRBJ2-6; D gene unclear. Trimming removed 1 base from V and 0 bases from J, with 4 bases in between. CDR3 length: 15 residues. Germline V lookup: CDR1 LNHNV, CDR2 YYDKDF (reference sequence). Written as DNA, the CDR3 is TGTGCCACCAGCAGAGGCCTCTCTGGGGCCAACGTCCTGACTTTC. Protein sequence: CATSRGLSGANVLTF.

This rearrangement joins TRBV7-6 to TRBJ2-6, with unresolved D. The CDR3 length is 16 residues. Trimming left V 4 bases short and J 0 bases short, with 10 bases between. Per germline, CDR1 SGHVS and CDR2 FNYEAQ. Here the CDR3 reads CASSSAPSSGANVLTF. The CDR3 DNA reads as TGTGCCAGCAGCTCCGCCCCAAGCTCTGGGGCCAACGTCCTGACTTTC.

V usage is TRBV5-1 and J usage is TRBJ2-7; D may be TRBD1 or TRBD2 (5 bases each). There are 15 residues in the CDR3. V lost 4 bases, J lost 2 bases, and 16 bases lay in between. CDR1 is SGHRS, CDR2 YFSETQ, per germline. CDR3 DNA sequence: TGCGCCAGCAGCCCTCTGGGGGAGAGCACCTACGAGCAGTACTTC. It translates to CASSPLGESTYEQYF. The whole variable domain, remainder taken from reference TRBV5-1 and TRBJ2-7, is KAGVTQTPRYLIKTRGQQVTLSCSPISGHRSVSWYQQTPGQGLQFLFEYFSETQRNKGNFPGRFSGRQFSNSRSEMNVSTLELGDSALYLCASSPLGESTYEQYFGPGTRLTVT.

The rearrangement links TRBV5-1 to TRBJ1-1; no definite D call. V was clipped by 0 bases and J by 7 bases, with 19 bases between them. This CDR3 is 16 amino acids long. Germline CDR1 reads SGHRS; CDR2 reads YFSETQ. The CDR3 nucleotides are TGCGCCAGCAGCTTGGTTTACGAGGGAAGAGTGGATGAAGCTTTCTTT. The encoded protein is CASSLVYEGRVDEAFF.

This clonotype appeared many times. The rearrangement joins TRBV10-3 to TRBJ1-2; D is unresolved. Germline V lookup: CDR1 ENHRY, CDR2 SYGVKD. Trimming shortened V by 0 bases and J by 1 base, and 18 bases separated the two germline ends. This CDR3 has 18 residues. CDR3 nucleotide sequence: TGTGCCATCAGTGAGTCGTATAGTTTGGCAGGATATAACTATGGCTACACCTTC. It is translated as CAISESYSLAGYNYGYTF.

The rearrangement links TRBV12-3 or TRBV12-4 to TRBJ1-4; perhaps TRBD1 as D (5 bases). The ends were cut back, 6 bases at V and 0 bases at J, with 11 bases in the middle. The CDR3 totals 15 residues. CDR3 bases: TGTGCCAGCAGCACCGGGGGGGCAACTAATGAAAAACTGTTTTTT. Translating it yields CASSTGGATNEKLFF.

On this clonotype: Relative to the germline gene, one junction end is altered; a read error may explain this. The genes are TRBV7-2 and TRBJ2-5, with 7 bases that match TRBD2. Germline V gives CDR1 SGHTA, CDR2 FQGNSA. The CDR3 covers 13 residues. The CDR3 is CASSTLAAEAQYF. As DNA, the CDR3 is TGTGCCAGCAGCACCCTAGCGGCAGAGGCCCAGTACTTC.

Note on this clonotype: One end of the junction varies from germline; a read error may be responsible. The chain carries TRBV6-2 or TRBV6-3 and TRBJ2-3; 9 bases match TRBD2. CDR1 is MNHEY and CDR2 is SVGEGT in the germline V gene. This CDR3 is built from 17 residues. CDR3 loop: CASSYSTSGPSTATQYF. The CDR3 nucleotides read TGTGCCAGCAGTTACTCGACTAGCGGTCCCAGCACAGCTACGCAGTATTTT.

This chain joins TRBV20-1 and TRBJ2-5; TRBD2 agrees at 9 bases. This CDR3 has 17 residues. CDR1 DFQATT and CDR2 SNEGSKA come from the germline V gene (reference sequence). Losses at the gene ends were 1 base for V and 2 bases for J; bases not matched to a gene: 11. The CDR3 is CSARGARFSGGQETQYF. CDR3 DNA sequence: TGCAGTGCTAGAGGCGCCCGATTCAGCGGGGGGCAAGAGACCCAGTACTTC.

Concerning this clonotype: Compared with germline, one end of the junction differs, possibly owing to a read error. This rearrangement joins TRBV9 to TRBJ1-1; D may be TRBD1 (6 bases). Germline-derived CDR1 and CDR2 are SGDLS and YYNGEE. This CDR3 contains 17 residues. CDR3 bases: TGTGTCAGCAGCGTAGAAGGCGGGGGCTCAAGAGACACTGAAGCTTTCTTT. Residues: CVSSVEGGGSRDTEAFF.

In its sample, this clonotype was seen a few times. As DNA, the CDR3 is TGTGCCAGTAGTATAGGGCACCCCAATCAGCCCCAGCATTTT. Residues: CASSIGHPNQPQHF. The chain recombines TRBV19 with TRBJ1-5; D gene unclear. Germline values: CDR1 LNHDA, CDR2 SQIVND (reference sequence). V lost 1 base and J 3 bases, leaving 7 bases between the germline ends. This CDR3 is 14 amino acids long.

This clonotype was counted ten times or more. The rearrangement uses TRBV12-3 or TRBV12-4 and TRBJ2-3, with no clear D. Between the trimmed V and J ends, which lost 3 bases and 1 base, there was a span of 5 bases. The CDR3 consists of 13 residues. Here the CDR3 reads CASSFARTDTQYF. In DNA, the CDR3 is TGTGCCAGCAGTTTTGCTCGCACAGATACGCAGTATTTT.

With respect to this clonotype: This may be a read error, as it is one base from a much larger clone. This chain uses TRBV7-2 with TRBJ2-5; 11 positions match TRBD2. This CDR3 region has 16 residues. Trimming cost V 5 bases and J 0 bases; bases outside gene matches: 5. Germline assignment: CDR1 SGHTA and CDR2 FQGNSA. The CDR3 protein is CASSARLAGNQETQYF. CDR3 in DNA: TGTGCCAGCAGCGCCCGACTAGCGGGGAACCAAGAGACCCAGTACTTC.

In this sample, this clonotype turned up a few times. The gene calls are TRBV7-9 and TRBJ2-7; 9 nucleotides align to TRBD1. Germline lookup yields CDR1 SEHNR and CDR2 FQNEAQ (reference sequence). The CDR3 loop spans 14 amino acids. Germline trimming cut 5 bases from V and 5 bases from J; bases unmatched to any gene: 7. The CDR3, as DNA: TGTGCCAGCAGCAGGGACAGGGAAGTCCACGAGCAGTACTTC. Translation: CASSRDREVHEQYF. Full variable domain (missing parts from reference TRBV7-9 and TRBJ2-7): DTGVSQNPRHKITKRGQNVTFRCDPISEHNRLYWYRQTLGQGPEFLTYFQNEAQLEKSRLLSDRFSAERPKGSFSTLEIQRTEQGDSAMYLCASSRDREVHEQYFGPGTRLTVT.

This clonotype came up many times. The chain joins TRBV29-1 to TRBJ2-7; D ambiguous. Germline CDR1 is SQVTM and CDR2 is ANQGSEA. V was cut by 3 bases and J by 6 bases, with 9 bases left in between. The CDR3 sequence is 11 residues long. The CDR3 here is CSVDVGAEQYF. DNA of the CDR3: TGCAGCGTTGACGTGGGTGCCGAGCAGTACTTC.

This clonotype was recorded a few times. The rearrangement joins TRBV4-3 to TRBJ1-2; D unresolved. This CDR3 comprises 13 residues. Trimming left V 3 bases short and J 12 bases short, with 17 bases between. In germline, CDR1 is LGHNA, CDR2 YSLEER. The chain's CDR3 is CASSHRPWTVHTF. The CDR3 DNA reads as TGCGCCAGCAGCCATCGACCCTGGACCGTGCACACCTTC.

As to this clonotype: Mismatch with germline at one junction end may stem from a read error. The genes are TRBV7-2 and TRBJ2-2; TRBD2 aligns across 7 bases. Germline lookup yields CDR1 SGHTA and CDR2 FQGNSA. CDR3 length: 14 amino acids. In nucleotides, the CDR3 is TGTGCCAGCAGCCCCTTGCGGGGGACCGGGGAGCTGGTTTTT. It specifies CASSPLRGTGELVF.